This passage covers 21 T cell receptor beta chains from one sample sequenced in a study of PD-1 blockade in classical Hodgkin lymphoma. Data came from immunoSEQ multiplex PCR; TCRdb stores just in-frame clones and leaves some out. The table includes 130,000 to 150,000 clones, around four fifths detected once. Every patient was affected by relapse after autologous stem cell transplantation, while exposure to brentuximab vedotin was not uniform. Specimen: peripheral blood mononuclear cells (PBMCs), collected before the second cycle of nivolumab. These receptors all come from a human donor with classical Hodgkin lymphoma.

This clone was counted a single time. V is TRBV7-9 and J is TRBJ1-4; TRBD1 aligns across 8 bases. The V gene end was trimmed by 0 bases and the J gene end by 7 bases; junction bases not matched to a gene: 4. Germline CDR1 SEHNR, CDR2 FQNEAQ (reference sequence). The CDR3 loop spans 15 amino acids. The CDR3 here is CASSLASGGGEKLFF. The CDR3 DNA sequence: TGTGCCAGCAGCTTAGCGTCAGGGGGCGGTGAAAAACTGTTTTTT.

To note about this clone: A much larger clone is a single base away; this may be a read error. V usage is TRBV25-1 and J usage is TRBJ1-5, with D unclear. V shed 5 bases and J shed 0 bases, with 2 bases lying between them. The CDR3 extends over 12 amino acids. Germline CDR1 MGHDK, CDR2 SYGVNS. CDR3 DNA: TGTGCCAGCAGTTTTAGCAATCAGCCCCAGCATTTT. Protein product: CASSFSNQPQHF.

The CDR3 sequence is CASSLPGLVTGELFF. CDR3 nucleotide sequence: TGTGCCAGCAGTTTACCGGGACTAGTCACCGGGGAGCTGTTTTTT. The V call is TRBV11-2, the J call TRBJ2-2, with TRBD2 matching 8 bases. The CDR3 runs 15 residues. V lost 6 bases, J lost 4 bases, and 7 bases stayed unmatched. Germline assignment: CDR1 SGHAT and CDR2 FQNNGV.

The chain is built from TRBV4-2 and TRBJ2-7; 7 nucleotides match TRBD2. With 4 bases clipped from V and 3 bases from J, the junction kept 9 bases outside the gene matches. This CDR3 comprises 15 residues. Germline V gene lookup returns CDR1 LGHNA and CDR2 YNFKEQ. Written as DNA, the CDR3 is TGTGCCAGCAGCCTAACTAGCGCCGTCGGCTACGAGCAGTACTTC. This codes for CASSLTSAVGYEQYF.

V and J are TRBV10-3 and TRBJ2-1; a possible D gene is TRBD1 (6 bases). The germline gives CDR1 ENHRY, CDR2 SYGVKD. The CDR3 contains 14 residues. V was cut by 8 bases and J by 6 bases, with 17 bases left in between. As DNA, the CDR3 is TGTGCCATCGGTAGGCTTGGACAGCCCAATGAGCAGTTCTTC. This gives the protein CAIGRLGQPNEQFF.

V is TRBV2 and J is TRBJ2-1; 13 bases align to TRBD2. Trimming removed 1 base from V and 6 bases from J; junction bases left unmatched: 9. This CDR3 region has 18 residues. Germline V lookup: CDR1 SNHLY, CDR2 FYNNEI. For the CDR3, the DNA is TGTGCCAGCAGTGAAGACTCCGTACTAGCGGGGGGGCCCAATGAGCAGTTCTTC. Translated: CASSEDSVLAGGPNEQFF.

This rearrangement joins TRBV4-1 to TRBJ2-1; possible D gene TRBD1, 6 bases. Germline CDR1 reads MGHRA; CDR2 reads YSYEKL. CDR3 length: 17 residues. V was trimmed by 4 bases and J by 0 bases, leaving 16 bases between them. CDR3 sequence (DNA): TGCGCCAGCAGCCGCCAGGGGAACAGCCGCTCCTACAATGAGCAGTTCTTC. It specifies CASSRQGNSRSYNEQFF.

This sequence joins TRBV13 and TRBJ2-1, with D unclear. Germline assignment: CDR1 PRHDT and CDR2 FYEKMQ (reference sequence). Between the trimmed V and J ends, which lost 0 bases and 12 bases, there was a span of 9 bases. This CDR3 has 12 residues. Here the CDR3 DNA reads TGTGCCAGCAGCTTAGGCCGGCTGTTGCAGTTCTTC. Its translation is CASSLGRLLQFF.

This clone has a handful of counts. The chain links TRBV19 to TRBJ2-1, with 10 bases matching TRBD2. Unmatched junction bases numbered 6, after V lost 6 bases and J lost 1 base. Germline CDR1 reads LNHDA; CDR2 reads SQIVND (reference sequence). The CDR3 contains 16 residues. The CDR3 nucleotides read TGTGCCAGTAGCCTGACTAGCGGGTATTCCTACAATGAGCAGTTCTTC. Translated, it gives CASSLTSGYSYNEQFF. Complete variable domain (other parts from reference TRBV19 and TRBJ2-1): DGGITQSPKYLFRKEGQNVTLSCEQNLNHDAMYWYRQDPGQGLRLIYYSQIVNDFQKGDIAEGYSVSREKKESFPLTVTSAQKNPTAFYLCASSLTSGYSYNEQFFGPGTRLTVL.

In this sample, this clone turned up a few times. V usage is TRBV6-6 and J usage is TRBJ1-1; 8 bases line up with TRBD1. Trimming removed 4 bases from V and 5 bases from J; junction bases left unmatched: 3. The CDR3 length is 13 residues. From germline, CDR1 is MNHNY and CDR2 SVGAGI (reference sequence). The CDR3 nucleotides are TGTGCCAGCAGTTTACAGGGGGTGACTGAAGCTTTCTTT. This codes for CASSLQGVTEAFF.

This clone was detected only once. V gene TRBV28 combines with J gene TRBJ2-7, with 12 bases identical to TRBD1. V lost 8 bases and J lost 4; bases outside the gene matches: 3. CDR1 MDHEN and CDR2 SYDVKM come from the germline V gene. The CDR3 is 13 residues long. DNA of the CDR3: TGTGCCAGCCGGGACAGGGGGCGGTACGAGCAGTACTTC. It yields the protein CASRDRGRYEQYF.

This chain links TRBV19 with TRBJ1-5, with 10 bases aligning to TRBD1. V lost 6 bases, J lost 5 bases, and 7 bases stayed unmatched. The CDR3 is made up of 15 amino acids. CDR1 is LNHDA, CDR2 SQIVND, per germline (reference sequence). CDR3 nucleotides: TGTGCCAGTAGGCAGTGGGGGACAGGGGATCAGCCCCAGCATTTT. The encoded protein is CASRQWGTGDQPQHF.

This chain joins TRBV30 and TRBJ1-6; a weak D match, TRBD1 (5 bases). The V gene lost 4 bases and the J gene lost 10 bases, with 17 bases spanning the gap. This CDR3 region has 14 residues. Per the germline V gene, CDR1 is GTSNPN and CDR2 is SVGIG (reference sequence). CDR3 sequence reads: CAWTRDLRESPLHF. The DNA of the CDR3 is TGTGCCTGGACCAGGGACCTGAGGGAGTCACCCCTCCACTTT.

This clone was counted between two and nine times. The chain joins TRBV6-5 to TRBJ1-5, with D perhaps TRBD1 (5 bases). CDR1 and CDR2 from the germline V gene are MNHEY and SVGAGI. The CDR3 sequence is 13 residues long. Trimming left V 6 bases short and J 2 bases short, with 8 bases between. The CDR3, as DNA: TGTGCCAGCAGCCGACAGCGCAATCAGCCCCAGCATTTT. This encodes CASSRQRNQPQHF.

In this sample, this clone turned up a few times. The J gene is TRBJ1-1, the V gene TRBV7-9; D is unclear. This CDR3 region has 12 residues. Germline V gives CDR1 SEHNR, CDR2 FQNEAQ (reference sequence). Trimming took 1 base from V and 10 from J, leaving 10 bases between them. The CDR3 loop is CASSLEGRGAFF. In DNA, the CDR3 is TGTGCCAGCAGCTTAGAGGGCAGAGGAGCTTTCTTT.

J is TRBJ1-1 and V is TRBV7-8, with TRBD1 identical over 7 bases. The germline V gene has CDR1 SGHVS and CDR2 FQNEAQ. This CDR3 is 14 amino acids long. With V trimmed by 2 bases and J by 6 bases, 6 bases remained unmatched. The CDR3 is CASSLYRGTAEAFF. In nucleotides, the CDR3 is TGTGCCAGCAGCTTATACAGGGGCACGGCTGAAGCTTTCTTT. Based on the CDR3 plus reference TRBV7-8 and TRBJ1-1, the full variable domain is GAGVSQSPRYKVAKRGQDVALRCDPISGHVSLFWYQQALGQGPEFLTYFQNEAQLDKSGLPSDRFFAERPEGSVSTLKIQRTQQEDSAVYLCASSLYRGTAEAFFGQGTRLTVV.

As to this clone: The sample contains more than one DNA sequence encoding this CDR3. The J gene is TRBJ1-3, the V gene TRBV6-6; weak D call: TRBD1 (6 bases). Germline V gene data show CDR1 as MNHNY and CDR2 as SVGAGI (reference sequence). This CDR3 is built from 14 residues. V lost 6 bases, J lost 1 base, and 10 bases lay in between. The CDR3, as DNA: TGTGCCAGCAGCCTAGGGGGTTCTGGAAACACCATATATTTT. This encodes CASSLGGSGNTIYF.

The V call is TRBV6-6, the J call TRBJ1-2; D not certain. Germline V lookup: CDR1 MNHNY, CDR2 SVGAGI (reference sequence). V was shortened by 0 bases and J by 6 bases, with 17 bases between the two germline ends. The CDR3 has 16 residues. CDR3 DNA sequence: TGTGCCAGCAGTTACTCGATCGGTCGGAGCGGGGATGGCTACACCTTC. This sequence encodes CASSYSIGRSGDGYTF.

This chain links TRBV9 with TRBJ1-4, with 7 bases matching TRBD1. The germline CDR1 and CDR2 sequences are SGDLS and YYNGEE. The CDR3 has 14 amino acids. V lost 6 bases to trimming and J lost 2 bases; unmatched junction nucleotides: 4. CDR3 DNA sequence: TGTGCCAGCACCACAGGGGTGACTAATGAAAAACTGTTTTTT. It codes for CASTTGVTNEKLFF.

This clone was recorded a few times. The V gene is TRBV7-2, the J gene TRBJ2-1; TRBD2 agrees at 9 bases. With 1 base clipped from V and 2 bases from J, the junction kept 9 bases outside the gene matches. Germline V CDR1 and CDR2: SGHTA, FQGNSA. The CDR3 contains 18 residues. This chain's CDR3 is CASSLVAGGLLPYNEQFF. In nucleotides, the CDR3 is TGTGCCAGCAGCTTAGTTGCGGGAGGGCTGCTACCCTACAATGAGCAGTTCTTC.

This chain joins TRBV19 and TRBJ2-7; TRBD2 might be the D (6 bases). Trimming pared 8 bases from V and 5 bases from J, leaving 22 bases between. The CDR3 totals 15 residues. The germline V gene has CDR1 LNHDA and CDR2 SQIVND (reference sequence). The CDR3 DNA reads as TGTGCCAGTTCTAATGGTGCGGGGCTAATCCACGAGCAGTACTTC. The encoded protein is CASSNGAGLIHEQYF.